This T cell receptor (beta chain) emerged from a study of blood T cell repertoires in COVID-19. Looking at the study overall: COVID-19 samples from acute and convalescent phases originated in the United States, Italy and Spain. T cells, B-cell-depleted T cells, or PBMCs provided the cDNA or gDNA that served as material.

V was pared by 0 bases and J by 3 bases, with 8 bases of the junction left unmatched. Germline V gene lookup returns CDR1 SGHRS and CDR2 YFSETQ. The CDR3 loop spans 17 amino acids. Authors' methods: Amplifying reference gene primers gave estimates of nucleated cell counts. Profiling relied on immunoSEQ multiplex PCR, and the TCRdb table lists in-frame clones only, not all of them. V, J and clone size were drawn from that table, and D and trimming were deduced from the DNA. The profile shows approximately 260,000 clones, under 90% of them singletons. The sample comprised peripheral blood. The chain combines TRBV5-1 with TRBJ2-7, with TRBD2 matching 11 bases. The origin of this receptor is a middle-aged man with acute or convalescent COVID-19. The CDR3 is CASSLDLTSGGFYEQYF. In nucleotides, the CDR3 is TGCGCCAGCAGCTTGGACCTCACTAGCGGGGGTTTCTACGAGCAGTACTTC.